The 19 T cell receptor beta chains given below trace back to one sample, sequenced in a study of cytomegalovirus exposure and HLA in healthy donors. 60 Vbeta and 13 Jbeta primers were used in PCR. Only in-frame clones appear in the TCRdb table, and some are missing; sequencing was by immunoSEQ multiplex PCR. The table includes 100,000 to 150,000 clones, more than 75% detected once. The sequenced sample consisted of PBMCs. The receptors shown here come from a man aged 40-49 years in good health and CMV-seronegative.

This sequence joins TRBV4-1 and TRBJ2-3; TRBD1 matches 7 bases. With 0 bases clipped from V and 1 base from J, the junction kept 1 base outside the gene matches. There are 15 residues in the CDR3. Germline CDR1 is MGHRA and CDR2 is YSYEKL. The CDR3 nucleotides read TGCGCCAGCAGCCAAGAAGACAGGGGCACAGATACGCAGTATTTT. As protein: CASSQEDRGTDTQYF.

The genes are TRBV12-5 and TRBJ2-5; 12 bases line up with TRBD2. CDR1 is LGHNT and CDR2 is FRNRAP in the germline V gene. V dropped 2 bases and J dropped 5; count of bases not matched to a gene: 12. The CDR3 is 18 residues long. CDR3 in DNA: TGTGCTAGTGGTTTGTTCAGACTAGCGGGGGCGCCTGGGGAGACCCAGTACTTC. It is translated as CASGLFRLAGAPGETQYF.

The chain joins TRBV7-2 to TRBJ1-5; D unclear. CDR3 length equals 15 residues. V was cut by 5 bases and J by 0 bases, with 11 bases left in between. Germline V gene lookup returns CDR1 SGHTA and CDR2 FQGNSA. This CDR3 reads CASSPQLYSNQPQHF. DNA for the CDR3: TGTGCCAGCAGCCCACAGTTATATAGCAATCAGCCCCAGCATTTT.

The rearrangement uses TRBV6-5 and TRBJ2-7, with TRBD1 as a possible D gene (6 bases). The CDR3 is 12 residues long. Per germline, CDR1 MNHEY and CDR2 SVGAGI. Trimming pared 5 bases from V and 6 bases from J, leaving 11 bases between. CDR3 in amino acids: CASSRGGLEQYF. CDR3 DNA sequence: TGTGCCAGCAGTCGAGGGGGTCTCGAGCAGTACTTC.

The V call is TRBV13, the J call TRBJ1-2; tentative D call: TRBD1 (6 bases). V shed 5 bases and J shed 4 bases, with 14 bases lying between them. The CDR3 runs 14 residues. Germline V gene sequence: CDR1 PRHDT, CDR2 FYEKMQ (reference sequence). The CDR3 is CASSPTGQIYGYTF. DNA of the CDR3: TGTGCCAGCAGCCCCACCGGACAGATCTATGGCTACACCTTC.

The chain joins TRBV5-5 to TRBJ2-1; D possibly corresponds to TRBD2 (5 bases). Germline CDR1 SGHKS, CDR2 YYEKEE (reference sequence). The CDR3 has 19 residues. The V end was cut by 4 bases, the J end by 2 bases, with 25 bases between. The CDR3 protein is CASSDTPAELGRAYNEQFF. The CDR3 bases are TGTGCCAGCAGCGATACACCGGCGGAGCTAGGGCGGGCCTACAATGAGCAGTTCTTC.

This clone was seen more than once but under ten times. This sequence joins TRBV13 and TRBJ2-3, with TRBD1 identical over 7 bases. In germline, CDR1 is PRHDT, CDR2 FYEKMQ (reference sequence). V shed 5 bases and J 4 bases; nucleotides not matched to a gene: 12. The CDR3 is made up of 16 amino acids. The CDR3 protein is CASSDHPLTGADTQYF. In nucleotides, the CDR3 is TGTGCCAGCAGCGATCACCCATTAACAGGGGCAGATACGCAGTATTTT. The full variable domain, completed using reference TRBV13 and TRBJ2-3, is AAGVIQSPRHLIKEKRETATLKCYPIPRHDTVYWYQQGPGQDPQFLISFYEKMQSDKGSIPDRFSAQQFSDYHSELNMSSLELGDSALYFCASSDHPLTGADTQYFGPGTRLTVL.

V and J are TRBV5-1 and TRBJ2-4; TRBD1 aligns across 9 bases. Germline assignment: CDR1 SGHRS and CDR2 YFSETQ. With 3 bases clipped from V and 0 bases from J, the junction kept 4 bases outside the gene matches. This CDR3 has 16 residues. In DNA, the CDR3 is TGCGCCAGCAGCTCCACAGGGGGCTTAGCCAAAAACATTCAGTACTTC. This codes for CASSSTGGLAKNIQYF.

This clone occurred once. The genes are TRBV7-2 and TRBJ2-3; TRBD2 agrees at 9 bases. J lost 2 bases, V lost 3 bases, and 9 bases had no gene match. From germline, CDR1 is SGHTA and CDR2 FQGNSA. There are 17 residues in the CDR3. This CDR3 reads CASSFRSAGGNTDTQYF. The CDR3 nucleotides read TGTGCCAGCAGCTTTCGTTCCGCGGGGGGGAACACAGATACGCAGTATTTT.

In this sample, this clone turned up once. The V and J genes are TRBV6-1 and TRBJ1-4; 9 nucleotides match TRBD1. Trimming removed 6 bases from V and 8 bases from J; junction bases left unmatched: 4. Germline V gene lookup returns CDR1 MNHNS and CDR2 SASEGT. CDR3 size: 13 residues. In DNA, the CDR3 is TGTGCCAGCAGCCGGGACAGGGAGGAAAAACTGTTTTTT. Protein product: CASSRDREEKLFF.

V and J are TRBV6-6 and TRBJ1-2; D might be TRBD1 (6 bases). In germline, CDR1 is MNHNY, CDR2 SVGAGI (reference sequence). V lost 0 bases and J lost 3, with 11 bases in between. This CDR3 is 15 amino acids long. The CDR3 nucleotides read TGTGCCAGCAGTTACTCCCGGGCAGGGGACTATGGCTACACCTTC. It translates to CASSYSRAGDYGYTF.

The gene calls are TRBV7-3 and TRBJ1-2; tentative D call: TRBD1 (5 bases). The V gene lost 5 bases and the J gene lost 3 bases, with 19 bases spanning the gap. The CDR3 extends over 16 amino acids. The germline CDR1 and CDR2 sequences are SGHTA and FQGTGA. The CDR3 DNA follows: TGTGCCAGCAGCCCGGCCCTCGGACACGTGGACTATGGCTACACCTTC. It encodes CASSPALGHVDYGYTF. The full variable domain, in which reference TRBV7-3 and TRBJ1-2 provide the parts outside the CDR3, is GAGVSQTPSNKVTEKGKYVELRCDPISGHTALYWYRQSLGQGPEFLIYFQGTGAADDSGLPNDRFFAVRPEGSVSTLKIQRTERGDSAVYLCASSPALGHVDYGYTFGSGTRLTVV.

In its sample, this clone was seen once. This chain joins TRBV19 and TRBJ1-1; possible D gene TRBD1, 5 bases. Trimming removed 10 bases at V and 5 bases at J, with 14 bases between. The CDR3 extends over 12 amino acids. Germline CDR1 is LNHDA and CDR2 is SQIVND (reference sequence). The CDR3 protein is CATAGGWTEAFF. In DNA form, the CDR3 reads TGTGCCACGGCCGGGGGTTGGACTGAAGCTTTCTTT.

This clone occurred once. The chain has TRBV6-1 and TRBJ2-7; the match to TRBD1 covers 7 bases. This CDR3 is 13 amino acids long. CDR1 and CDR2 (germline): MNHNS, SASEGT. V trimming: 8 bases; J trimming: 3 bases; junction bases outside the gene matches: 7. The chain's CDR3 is CASGDRANYEQYF. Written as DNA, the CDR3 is TGTGCCAGCGGCGACAGGGCAAACTACGAGCAGTACTTC.

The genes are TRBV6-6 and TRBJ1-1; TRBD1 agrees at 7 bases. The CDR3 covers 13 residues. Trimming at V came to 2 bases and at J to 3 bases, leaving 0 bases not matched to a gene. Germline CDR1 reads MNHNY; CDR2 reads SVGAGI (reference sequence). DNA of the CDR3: TGTGCCAGCAGTTACACAGGGGACACTGAAGCTTTCTTT. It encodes CASSYTGDTEAFF.

CDR3 loop: CASSGQGARAEAFF. The DNA for the CDR3 is TGTGCCAGCAGCGGGCAGGGGGCGCGGGCTGAAGCTTTCTTT. The chain uses TRBV9 and TRBJ1-1; TRBD1 matches at 8 bases. The germline CDR1 and CDR2 sequences are SGDLS and YYNGEE. This CDR3 has 14 amino acids. The trim removed 3 bases at V and 6 bases at J, leaving 7 bases unmatched. Full variable domain (remainder filled in from reference TRBV9 and TRBJ1-1): DSGVTQTPKHLITATGQRVTLRCSPRSGDLSVYWYQQSLDQGLQFLIQYYNGEERAKGNILERFSAQQFPDLHSELNLSSLELGDSALYFCASSGQGARAEAFFGQGTRLTVV.

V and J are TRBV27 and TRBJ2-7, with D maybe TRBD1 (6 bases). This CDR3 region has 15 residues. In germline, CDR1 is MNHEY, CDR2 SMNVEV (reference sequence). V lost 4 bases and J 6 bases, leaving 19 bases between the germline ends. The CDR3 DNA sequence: TGTGCCAGCAGTTCGAATGGGTTCACCAGGGGCGAGCAGTACTTC. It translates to CASSSNGFTRGEQYF.

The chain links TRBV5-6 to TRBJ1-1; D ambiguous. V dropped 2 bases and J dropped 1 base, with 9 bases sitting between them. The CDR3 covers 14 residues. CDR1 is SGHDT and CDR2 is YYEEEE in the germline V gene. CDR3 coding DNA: TGTGCCAGCAGCTTCCTTACAGCGAACACTGAAGCTTTCTTT. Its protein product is CASSFLTANTEAFF.

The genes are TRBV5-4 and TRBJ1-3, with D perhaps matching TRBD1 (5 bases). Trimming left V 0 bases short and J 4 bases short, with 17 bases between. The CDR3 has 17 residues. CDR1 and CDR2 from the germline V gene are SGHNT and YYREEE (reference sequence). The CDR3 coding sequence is TGTGCCAGCAGCTTGGTTTTATCACAGGTTGGAGGAAACACCATATATTTT. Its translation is CASSLVLSQVGGNTIYF.